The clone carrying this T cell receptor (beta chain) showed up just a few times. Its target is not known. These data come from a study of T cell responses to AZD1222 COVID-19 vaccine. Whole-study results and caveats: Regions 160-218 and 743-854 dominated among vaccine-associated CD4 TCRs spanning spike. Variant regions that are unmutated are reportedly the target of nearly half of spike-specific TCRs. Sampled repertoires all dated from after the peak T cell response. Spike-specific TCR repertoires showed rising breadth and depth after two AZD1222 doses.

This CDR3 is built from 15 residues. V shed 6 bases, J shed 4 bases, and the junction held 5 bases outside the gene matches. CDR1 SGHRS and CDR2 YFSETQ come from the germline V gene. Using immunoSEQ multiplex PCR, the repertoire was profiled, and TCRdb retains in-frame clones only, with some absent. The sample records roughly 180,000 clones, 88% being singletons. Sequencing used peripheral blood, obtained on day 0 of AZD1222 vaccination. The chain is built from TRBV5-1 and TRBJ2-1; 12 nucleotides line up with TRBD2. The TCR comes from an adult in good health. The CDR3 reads CASNTGTSGYNEQFF. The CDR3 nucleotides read TGCGCCAGCAACACTGGGACTAGCGGGTACAATGAGCAGTTCTTC.